The 19 T cell receptor beta chains given below trace back to one sample, sequenced in a study of blood T cell repertoires in COVID-19. Libraries were prepared by immunoSEQ multiplex PCR; TCRdb keeps only in-frame clonotypes and omits some of them. The sample yields approximately 300,000 clones, 85% seen once. Sequencing was performed on PBMCs or T cells enriched from blood (not recorded which). Every receptor here comes from a woman under 40 who had been exposed to COVID-19.

This CDR3 reads CASSLEGGLAAEQFF. In DNA, the CDR3 is TGTGCCAGCAGCTTAGAAGGGGGACTAGCGGCGGAGCAGTTCTTC. The chain links TRBV7-2 to TRBJ2-1, with TRBD2 matching over 11 bases. CDR3 size: 15 residues. J was trimmed by 10 bases and V by 1 base; bases with no gene match: 6. Germline loops: CDR1 SGHTA, CDR2 FQGNSA.

The chain couples TRBV5-1 to TRBJ2-1, with 10 bases matching TRBD2. CDR3 length equals 16 residues. V shed 2 bases, J shed 7 bases, and the junction held 9 bases outside the gene matches. Germline V CDR1 and CDR2: SGHRS, YFSETQ. The CDR3 loop is CASSFPAGGRGNEQFF. The CDR3 coding sequence is TGCGCCAGCAGCTTTCCAGCGGGAGGGCGAGGAAATGAGCAGTTCTTC.

About this clone itself: One junction end disagrees with the germline gene, perhaps due to a read error. CDR3 nucleotides: TGTGCCAGCAGTTTGGGGCGGGGTGGGGACACTGAAGCTTTCTTT. Translation: CASSLGRGGDTEAFF. The J gene is TRBJ1-1, the V gene TRBV5-4; D may be TRBD1 (5 bases). CDR3 length: 15 residues. The V gene's germline CDR1 is SGHNT and CDR2 YYREEE (reference sequence).

The V call is TRBV14, the J call TRBJ2-1; 8 bases map to TRBD2. Germline CDR1 reads SGHDN; CDR2 reads FVKESK. V was clipped by 5 bases and J by 0 bases; unmatched bases: 6. The CDR3 is made up of 16 amino acids. CDR3 DNA sequence: TGTGCCAGCAGCGCCGGGACTAGGAGCTCCTACAATGAGCAGTTCTTC. It yields the protein CASSAGTRSSYNEQFF.

The gene calls are TRBV10-2 and TRBJ1-1; 11 positions match TRBD1. The CDR3 extends over 16 amino acids. Trimming removed 2 bases from V and 10 bases from J; junction bases left unmatched: 12. Germline-derived CDR1 and CDR2 are WSHSY and SAAADI. The CDR3 here is CASSEDGGTGGFVAFF. The CDR3 DNA reads as TGCGCCAGCAGTGAGGATGGTGGGACAGGGGGTTTTGTAGCTTTCTTT.

The chain joins TRBV7-2 to TRBJ2-5; 11 bases are a match to TRBD2. The J segment lost 4 bases and the V segment lost 3 bases, leaving 7 bases of the junction unmatched. In germline, CDR1 is SGHTA, CDR2 FQGNSA. CDR3 length equals 16 residues. CDR3 sequence (DNA): TGTGCCAGCAGCTTCTCTAGCGGGAGGAGGGGAGAGACCCAGTACTTC. Translating gives CASSFSSGRRGETQYF.

The rearrangement uses TRBV5-4 and TRBJ2-5; 9 bases match TRBD2. Germline V gene sequence: CDR1 SGHNT, CDR2 YYREEE (reference sequence). V shed 0 bases, J shed 4 bases, and the junction held 10 bases outside the gene matches. This CDR3 spans 17 amino acids. CDR3 residues: CASSLVGSLAGRETQYF. The CDR3 DNA is TGTGCCAGCAGCTTGGTAGGGTCGCTAGCGGGACGAGAGACCCAGTACTTC.

This clone has just one count. The chain employs TRBV30 and TRBJ2-1; 10 positions agree with TRBD2. Unmatched junction bases numbered 8, after V lost 7 bases and J lost 5 bases. This CDR3 contains 14 residues. The germline CDR1 and CDR2 sequences are GTSNPN and SVGIG (reference sequence). CDR3 sequence reads: CASKAGGPHNEQFF. The DNA for the CDR3 is TGTGCCTCCAAAGCGGGAGGGCCCCACAATGAGCAGTTCTTC.

This clone was seen a single time. This rearrangement joins TRBV28 to TRBJ2-3, with 16 nucleotides matching TRBD2. Germline values: CDR1 MDHEN, CDR2 SYDVKM. With 5 bases clipped from V and 3 bases from J, the junction kept 8 bases outside the gene matches. The CDR3 covers 18 residues. The CDR3 sequence: CASSLTGTSGGGTDTQYF. The CDR3 DNA reads as TGTGCCAGCAGTCTCACCGGGACTAGCGGGGGGGGAACAGATACGCAGTATTTT.

The chain uses TRBV7-3 and TRBJ1-2, with D possibly TRBD1 on 5 matching bases. The germline CDR1 and CDR2 sequences are SGHTA and FQGTGA. The CDR3 sequence is 12 residues long. V was pared by 5 bases and J by 8 bases, with 12 bases between. As DNA, the CDR3 is TGTGCCAGCAGCGCAGCAGGGAAGGGCTACACCTTC. As protein: CASSAAGKGYTF. The whole variable domain, filled in from reference TRBV7-3 and TRBJ1-2, reads GAGVSQTPSNKVTEKGKYVELRCDPISGHTALYWYRQSLGQGPEFLIYFQGTGAADDSGLPNDRFFAVRPEGSVSTLKIQRTERGDSAVYLCASSAAGKGYTFGSGTRLTVV.

The V and J genes are TRBV27 and TRBJ1-5; TRBD1 aligns across 10 bases. Trimming removed 3 bases from V and 7 bases from J; junction bases left unmatched: 12. Germline assignment: CDR1 MNHEY and CDR2 SMNVEV (reference sequence). This CDR3 comprises 17 residues. CDR3 sequence: CASSFGTGTGENQPQHF. DNA of the CDR3: TGTGCCAGCAGTTTTGGGACCGGGACAGGGGAGAACCAGCCCCAGCATTTT.

DNA of the CDR3: TGTGCCAGCAGCCTACCGACAGGGGCCTACGAGCAGTACTTC. Its translation: CASSLPTGAYEQYF. This chain links TRBV4-2 with TRBJ2-7; 8 nucleotides agree with TRBD1. CDR1 is LGHNA, CDR2 YNFKEQ, per germline. The V segment lost 4 bases and the J segment 2 bases; nucleotides outside the gene matches: 4. The CDR3 extends over 14 amino acids.

J is TRBJ1-4 and V is TRBV28; D call uncertain. Between the trimmed V and J ends, which lost 2 bases and 4 bases, there was a span of 8 bases. Per the germline V gene, CDR1 is MDHEN and CDR2 is SYDVKM. This CDR3 is 14 amino acids long. CDR3 sequence (DNA): TGTGCCAGCAGTTTAACAGCTAATAATGAAAAACTGTTTTTT. Its protein is CASSLTANNEKLFF.

The rearrangement links TRBV30 to TRBJ2-5; 9 nucleotides agree with TRBD2. The CDR3 spans 14 residues. Germline CDR1 reads GTSNPN; CDR2 reads SVGIG (reference sequence). With V trimmed by 4 bases and J by 0 bases, 3 bases remained unmatched. The CDR3 here is CAWTSGTYQETQYF. CDR3 coding DNA: TGTGCCTGGACTAGCGGGACGTACCAAGAGACCCAGTACTTC.

The chain carries TRBV19 and TRBJ2-5; 10 bases agree with TRBD1. J lost 5 bases, V lost 5 bases, and 2 bases had no gene match. Per the germline V gene, CDR1 is LNHDA and CDR2 is SQIVND (reference sequence). The CDR3 extends over 13 amino acids. CDR3 DNA: TGTGCCAGTAGTTCGGGACAGGGGGAGACCCAGTACTTC. Protein product: CASSSGQGETQYF.

The chain employs TRBV28 and TRBJ2-6; possibly TRBD1 for D (6 bases). The CDR3 totals 15 residues. Trimming removed 5 bases at V and 1 base at J, with 9 bases between. Germline loops: CDR1 MDHEN, CDR2 SYDVKM. The CDR3: CASSLGGSGANVLTF. DNA for the CDR3: TGTGCCAGCAGTCTAGGGGGATCTGGGGCCAACGTCCTGACTTTC.

The chain is built from TRBV27 and TRBJ2-7, with 7 bases lining up with TRBD1. Germline lookup yields CDR1 MNHEY and CDR2 SMNVEV (reference sequence). After removal of 3 bases from V and 2 bases from J, the junction contained 7 bases not matched to a gene. The length of the CDR3 is 15 residues. The CDR3 loop reads CASSLGQTPTYEQYF. In nucleotides, the CDR3 is TGTGCCAGCAGTTTGGGACAGACTCCCACCTACGAGCAGTACTTC.

V gene TRBV24-1 combines with J gene TRBJ2-3; tentatively, D is TRBD2 (6 bases). CDR1 is KGHDR, CDR2 SFDVKD, per germline. The CDR3 loop spans 16 amino acids. V lost 3 bases, J lost 4 bases, and 16 bases lay in between. CDR3 region: CATSDPSPGVSDTQYF. Written as DNA, the CDR3 is TGTGCCACCAGTGATCCCTCGCCGGGAGTATCAGATACGCAGTATTTT.

The V and J genes are TRBV2 and TRBJ1-1, with D tentatively TRBD1 (5 bases). Germline V gives CDR1 SNHLY, CDR2 FYNNEI. This CDR3 has 14 residues. V was trimmed by 7 bases and J by 10 bases, leaving 22 bases between them. CDR3 nucleotide sequence: TGTGCCAGCATACCCGACAGACGCACTAGCAGAGCTTTCTTT. Residues: CASIPDRRTSRAFF.